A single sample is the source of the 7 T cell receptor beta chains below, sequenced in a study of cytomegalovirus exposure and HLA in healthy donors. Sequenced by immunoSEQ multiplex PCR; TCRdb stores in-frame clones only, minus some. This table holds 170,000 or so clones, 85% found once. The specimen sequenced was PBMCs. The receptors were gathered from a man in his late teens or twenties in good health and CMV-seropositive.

DNA of the CDR3: TGCGCCAGCAGCTTGGAGGGAGCGGGGGGCTGGGTCGATACGCAGTATTTT. Translating gives CASSLEGAGGWVDTQYF. This chain connects TRBV5-1 to TRBJ2-3, with 9 positions matching TRBD2. Germline V gives CDR1 SGHRS, CDR2 YFSETQ. This CDR3 contains 17 residues. V was pared by 0 bases and J by 6 bases, with 11 bases of the junction left unmatched.

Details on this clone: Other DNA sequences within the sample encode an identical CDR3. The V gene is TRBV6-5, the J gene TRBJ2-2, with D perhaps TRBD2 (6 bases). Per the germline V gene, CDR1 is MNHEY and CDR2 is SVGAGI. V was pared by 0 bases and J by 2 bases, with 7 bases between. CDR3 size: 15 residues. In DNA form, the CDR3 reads TGTGCCAGCAGTTACTCGGGGGGAAACACCGGGGAGCTGTTTTTT. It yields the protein CASSYSGGNTGELFF.

The CDR3 DNA reads as TGTGCCAGTAGCGGGGGGGGGAACACTGAAGCTTTCTTT. Translated, it gives CASSGGGNTEAFF. V and J are TRBV19 and TRBJ1-1; D may be TRBD1 (5 bases). The CDR3 has 13 amino acids. Looked up from germline, CDR1 is LNHDA and CDR2 is SQIVND (reference sequence). V was clipped by 6 bases and J by 1 base, with 9 bases between them.

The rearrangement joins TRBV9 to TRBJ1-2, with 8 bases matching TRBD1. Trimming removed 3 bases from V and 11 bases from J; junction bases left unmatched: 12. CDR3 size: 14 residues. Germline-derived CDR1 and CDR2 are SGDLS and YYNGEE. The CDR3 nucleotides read TGTGCCAGCAGCGAGAGACCGGGACAGGCCGGGTACACCTTC. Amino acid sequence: CASSERPGQAGYTF.

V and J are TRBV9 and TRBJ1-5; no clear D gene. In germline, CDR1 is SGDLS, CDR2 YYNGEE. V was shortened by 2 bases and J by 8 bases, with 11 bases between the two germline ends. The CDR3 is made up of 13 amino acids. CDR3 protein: CASSVTPFEPQHF. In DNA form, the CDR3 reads TGTGCCAGCAGCGTTACACCCTTCGAGCCCCAGCATTTT.

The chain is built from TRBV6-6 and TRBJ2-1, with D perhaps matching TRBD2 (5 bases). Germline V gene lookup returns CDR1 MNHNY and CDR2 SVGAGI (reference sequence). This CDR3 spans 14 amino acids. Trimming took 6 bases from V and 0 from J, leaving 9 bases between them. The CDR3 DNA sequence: TGTGCCAGCAGCCGCGGACTCTCCTACAATGAGCAGTTCTTC. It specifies CASSRGLSYNEQFF.

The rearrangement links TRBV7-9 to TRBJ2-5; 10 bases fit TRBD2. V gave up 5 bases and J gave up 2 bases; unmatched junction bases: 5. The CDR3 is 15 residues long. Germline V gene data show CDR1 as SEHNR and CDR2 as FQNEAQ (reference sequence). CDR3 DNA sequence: TGTGCCAGCAGCCTAGTACTAGCGGGGCAAGAGACCCAGTACTTC. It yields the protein CASSLVLAGQETQYF.